These T cell receptor beta chains were read from a single sample in a study of CD8 T cells in Susac syndrome. TCRdb fed the immunoSEQ multiplex PCR reads into MiXCR, producing one record per CDR3 protein. The sample includes 40,000 to 55,000 distinct CDR3 sequences, 93% of them seen just once. The sample taken for sequencing was CD8+ T cells from PBMCs. The receptors were sampled from a human donor with multiple sclerosis. Both conserved end residues are part of each CDR3. Each record gives: clone size, J gene, V gene, D gene, CDR3 protein, CDR3 DNA. D genes are given only for firm matches. Size values are once, few and many counts, or a class for expanded clones, and some rows have none.

size: .
J: TRBJ2-7
V: TRBV9
D: .
CDR3: CASSGTAGPGTYEQYF
DNA: TGTGCCAGCAGCGGGACAGCCGGGCCCGGAACCTACGAGCAGTACTTC

size: .
J: TRBJ1-1
V: TRBV3-1
D: .
CDR3: CASSQGHGSTEAFF
DNA: TGTGCCAGCAGCCAAGGACATGGGAGCACTGAAGCTTTCTTT

size: once
J: TRBJ1-5
V: TRBV27
D: .
CDR3: CASNIQGSNQPQHF
DNA: TGTGCCAGCAATATACAGGGCAGCAATCAGCCCCAGCATTTT

size: .
J: TRBJ1-5
V: TRBV4-1
D: .
CDR3: CATRGEHHSNQPQHF
DNA: TGCGCCACCCGGGGAGAACACCATAGCAATCAGCCCCAGCATTTT

size: .
J: TRBJ1-1
V: TRBV4-2
D: TRBD1
CDR3: CASSQYTGAEAFF
DNA: TGTGCCAGCAGCCAATACACAGGGGCCGAAGCTTTCTTT

size: .
J: TRBJ1-5
V: TRBV27
D: .
CDR3: CASSPTRNQPQHF
DNA: TGTGCCAGCAGTCCTACGCGCAATCAGCCCCAGCATTTT

size: .
J: TRBJ1-1
V: TRBV11-1
D: .
CDR3: CASSLASSNTEAFF
DNA: TGTGCCAGCAGCTTAGCGTCCTCGAACACTGAAGCTTTCTTT

size: .
J: TRBJ1-5
V: TRBV20-1
D: .
CDR3: CSAREEGLGNSPQHF
DNA: TGCAGTGCTAGAGAAGAAGGGTTAGGAAATTCGCCCCAGCATTTT

size: once
J: TRBJ2-7
V: TRBV28
D: TRBD1
CDR3: CASSNRGNSEQYF
DNA: TGTGCCAGCAGCAACAGGGGGAATAGCGAGCAGTACTTC

size: .
J: TRBJ2-2
V: TRBV2
D: .
CDR3: CASSAGVVTGELFF
DNA: TGTGCCAGCAGTGCAGGGGTTGTGACCGGGGAGCTGTTTTTT

size: .
J: TRBJ2-3
V: TRBV4-3
D: TRBD2
CDR3: CASSQDPSGSTDTQYF
DNA: TGCGCCAGCAGCCAAGACCCTAGCGGGAGCACAGATACGCAGTATTTT

size: .
J: TRBJ2-7
V: TRBV27
D: .
CDR3: CASSLIGSYEQYF
DNA: TGTGCCAGCAGTTTAATCGGCAGCTACGAGCAGTACTTC

size: .
J: TRBJ1-2
V: TRBV3-1
D: .
CDR3: CASSPRGPVDYGYTF
DNA: TGTGCCAGCAGCCCGAGGGGCCCGGTTGACTATGGCTACACCTTC

size: .
J: TRBJ2-5
V: TRBV6-5
D: TRBD1
CDR3: CASSYSGGQGETQYF
DNA: TGTGCCAGCAGTTACTCCGGGGGACAGGGCGAGACCCAGTACTTC

size: .
J: TRBJ1-2
V: TRBV25-1
D: TRBD1
CDR3: CASSGDSRYYGYTF
DNA: TGTGCCAGCAGTGGGGACAGTCGGTACTATGGCTACACCTTC

size: .
J: TRBJ2-1
V: TRBV6-4
D: .
CDR3: CASSPRQQDEQFF
DNA: TGTGCCAGCAGTCCTAGACAGCAGGATGAGCAGTTCTTC

size: once
J: TRBJ2-2
V: TRBV27
D: TRBD1
CDR3: CASSSNRDREGAGELFF
DNA: TGTGCCAGCAGTTCCAACCGGGACAGGGAAGGCGCCGGGGAGCTGTTTTTT

size: .
J: TRBJ2-5
V: TRBV20-1
D: TRBD1
CDR3: CSAPHGQGETQYF
DNA: TGCAGTGCTCCACACGGACAGGGGGAGACCCAGTACTTC

size: .
J: TRBJ1-1
V: TRBV6-5
D: TRBD1
CDR3: CASSYSWTGVDTEAFF
DNA: TGTGCCAGCAGTTACTCGTGGACAGGGGTGGACACTGAAGCTTTCTTT

size: .
J: TRBJ2-3
V: TRBV12-3/TRBV12-4
D: .
CDR3: CASSFGGPTDTQYF
DNA: TGTGCCAGCAGTTTTGGGGGGCCCACAGATACGCAGTATTTT

size: .
J: TRBJ1-5
V: TRBV5-4
D: .
CDR3: CASSQQGNQPQHF
DNA: TGTGCCAGCAGCCAGCAGGGGAATCAGCCCCAGCATTTT

size: .
J: TRBJ2-2
V: TRBV28
D: .
CDR3: CASSLTAEGTGELFF
DNA: TGTGCCAGCAGTTTGACGGCCGAGGGTACCGGGGAGCTGTTTTTT

size: .
J: TRBJ1-5
V: TRBV30
D: .
CDR3: CAWSVTDNQPQHF
DNA: TGTGCCTGGAGTGTGACAGACAATCAGCCCCAGCATTTT

size: .
J: TRBJ2-7
V: TRBV5-1
D: TRBD1
CDR3: CASSSPHGTDSYEQYF
DNA: TGCGCCAGCAGCTCCCCCCACGGGACAGATTCCTACGAGCAGTACTTC

size: .
J: TRBJ2-3
V: TRBV5-4
D: TRBD1
CDR3: CASSLAQGAADTQYF
DNA: TGTGCCAGCAGCTTGGCCCAGGGGGCTGCAGATACGCAGTATTTT

size: .
J: TRBJ1-2
V: TRBV29-1
D: TRBD1
CDR3: CSVEEGDRRNGYTF
DNA: TGCAGCGTTGAAGAGGGGGACAGGAGGAATGGCTACACCTTC

size: .
J: TRBJ2-1
V: TRBV28
D: .
CDR3: CASSLFVGSSYNEQFF
DNA: TGTGCCAGCAGTTTATTTGTGGGGAGCTCCTACAATGAGCAGTTCTTC

size: once
J: TRBJ1-5
V: TRBV7-9
D: .
CDR3: CASSSGADKNQPQHF
DNA: TGTGCCAGCAGCTCAGGGGCAGATAAGAATCAGCCCCAGCATTTT

size: .
J: TRBJ2-3
V: TRBV7-8
D: .
CDR3: CASSLWGAGASTDTQYF
DNA: TGTGCCAGCAGCTTATGGGGCGCAGGGGCGAGCACAGATACGCAGTATTTT